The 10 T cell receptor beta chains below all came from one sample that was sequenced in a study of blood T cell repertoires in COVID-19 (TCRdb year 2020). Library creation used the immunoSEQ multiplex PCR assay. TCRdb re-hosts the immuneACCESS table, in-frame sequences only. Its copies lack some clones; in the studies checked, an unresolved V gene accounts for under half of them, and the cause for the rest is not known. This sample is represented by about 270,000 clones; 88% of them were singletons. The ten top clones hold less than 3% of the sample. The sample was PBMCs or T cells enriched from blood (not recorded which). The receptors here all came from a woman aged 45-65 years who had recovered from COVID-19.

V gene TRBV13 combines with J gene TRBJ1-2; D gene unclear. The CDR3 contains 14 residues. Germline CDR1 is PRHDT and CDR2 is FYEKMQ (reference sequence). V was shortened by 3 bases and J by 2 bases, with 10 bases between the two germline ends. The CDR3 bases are TGTGCCAGCAGCTTGACACAAATAAACTATGGCTACACCTTC. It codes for CASSLTQINYGYTF.

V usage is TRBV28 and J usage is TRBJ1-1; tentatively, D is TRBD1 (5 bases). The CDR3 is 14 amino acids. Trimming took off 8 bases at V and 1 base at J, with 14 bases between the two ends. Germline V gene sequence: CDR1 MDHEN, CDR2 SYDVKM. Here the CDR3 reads CASAAGGGNTEAFF. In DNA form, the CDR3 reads TGTGCCAGCGCCGCCGGGGGAGGGAACACTGAAGCTTTCTTT. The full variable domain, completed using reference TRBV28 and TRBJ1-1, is DVKVTQSSRYLVKRTGEKVFLECVQDMDHENMFWYRQDPGLGLRLIYFSYDVKMKEKGDIPEGYSVSREKKERFSLILESASTNQTSMYLCASAAGGGNTEAFFGQGTRLTVV.

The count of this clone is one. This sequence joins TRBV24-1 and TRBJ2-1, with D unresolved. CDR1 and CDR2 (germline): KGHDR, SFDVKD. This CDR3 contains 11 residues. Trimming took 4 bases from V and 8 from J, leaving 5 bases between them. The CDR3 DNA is TGTGCCACCAGTGAGAGCTATGAGCAGTTCTTC. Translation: CATSESYEQFF.

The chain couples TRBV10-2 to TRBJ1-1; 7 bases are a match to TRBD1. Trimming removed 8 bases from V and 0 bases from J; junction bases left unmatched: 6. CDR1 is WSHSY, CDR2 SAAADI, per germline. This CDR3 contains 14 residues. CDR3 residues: CASGDSRMNTEAFF. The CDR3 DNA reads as TGCGCCAGCGGGGACAGTAGAATGAACACTGAAGCTTTCTTT.

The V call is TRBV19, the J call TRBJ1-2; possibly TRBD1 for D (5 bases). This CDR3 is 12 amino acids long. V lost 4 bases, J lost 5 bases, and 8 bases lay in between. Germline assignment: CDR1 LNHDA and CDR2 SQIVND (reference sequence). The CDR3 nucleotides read TGTGCCAGTAGTACGTCAGGGTATGGCTACACCTTC. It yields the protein CASSTSGYGYTF.

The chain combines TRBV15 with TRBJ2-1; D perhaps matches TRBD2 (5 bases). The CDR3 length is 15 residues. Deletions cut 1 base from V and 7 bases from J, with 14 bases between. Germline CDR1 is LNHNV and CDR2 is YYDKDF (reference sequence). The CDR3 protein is CATSRVYGIGNEQFF. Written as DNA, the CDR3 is TGTGCCACCAGCAGAGTCTACGGGATTGGGAATGAGCAGTTCTTC.

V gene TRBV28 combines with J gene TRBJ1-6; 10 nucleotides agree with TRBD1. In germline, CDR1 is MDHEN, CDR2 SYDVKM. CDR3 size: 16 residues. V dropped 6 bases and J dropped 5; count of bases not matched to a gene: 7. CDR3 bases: TGTGCCAGCAGAAAATCCGGGACAGGGGATAATTCACCCCTCCACTTT. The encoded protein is CASRKSGTGDNSPLHF.

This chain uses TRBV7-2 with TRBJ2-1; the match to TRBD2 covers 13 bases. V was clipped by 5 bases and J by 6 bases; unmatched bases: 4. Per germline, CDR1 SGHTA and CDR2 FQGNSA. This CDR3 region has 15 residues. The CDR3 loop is CASSQGLAGTNEQFF. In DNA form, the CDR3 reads TGTGCCAGCAGCCAGGGACTAGCGGGAACCAATGAGCAGTTCTTC.

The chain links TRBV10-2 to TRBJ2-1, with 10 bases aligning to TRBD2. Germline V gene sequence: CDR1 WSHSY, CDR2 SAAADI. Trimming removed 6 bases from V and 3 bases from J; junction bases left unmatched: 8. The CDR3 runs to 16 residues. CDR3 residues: CASRSPVAGGYNEQFF. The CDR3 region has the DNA TGCGCCAGCAGAAGCCCGGTAGCGGGAGGCTACAATGAGCAGTTCTTC.

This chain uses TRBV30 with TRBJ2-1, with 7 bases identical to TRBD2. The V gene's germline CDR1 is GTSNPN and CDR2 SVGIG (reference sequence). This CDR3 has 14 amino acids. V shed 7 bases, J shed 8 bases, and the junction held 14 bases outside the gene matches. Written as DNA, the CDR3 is TGTGCCTTATCGCGGGGTCTAGCGGTGGATGAGCAGTTCTTC. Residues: CALSRGLAVDEQFF. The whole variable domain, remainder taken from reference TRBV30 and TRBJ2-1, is SQTIHQWPATLVQPVGSPLSLECTVEGTSNPNLYWYRQAAGRGLQLLFYSVGIGQISSEVPQNLSASRPQDRQFILSSKKLLLSDSGFYLCALSRGLAVDEQFFGPGTRLTVL.